A selection of T cell receptor beta chains follows, all from one sample in a study of cytotoxic CD8 clonotypes in ibrutinib-treated CLL. This table comes from immunoSEQ multiplex PCR, and its TCRdb copy is limited to in-frame clones, with some not included. In the table there are more than 140,000 clones, around 77% of which are singletons. The material was PBMCs, obtained after 12 months of ibrutinib treatment. These receptors were obtained from a human donor with chronic lymphocytic leukemia. Both conserved end residues are trimmed from each CDR3. The order of the fields is V gene, D gene, clone size, J gene, CDR3 protein. D genes are given only for firm matches. A clone size is listed for some rows: how often the clone was seen (once, few, many), or a class if it is expanded.

TRBV5-1	NA	NA	TRBJ1-1	ASSPIPPGSAEAF
TRBV9	NA	NA	TRBJ1-1	ASSGGVMDTEAF
TRBV4-3	NA	NA	TRBJ1-4	ASSQGPGWNNEKLF
TRBV5-6	NA	NA	TRBJ2-5	ASSFGGSRETQY
TRBV29-1	TRBD2	NA	TRBJ2-1	SALQGASGRGSYNEQF
TRBV2	TRBD1	NA	TRBJ2-1	ASSKAGTGEVGEQF
TRBV19	NA	NA	TRBJ2-2	ASRYGAGELF
TRBV7-9	NA	NA	TRBJ1-6	ASSLRRQGSPLH
TRBV6-5	TRBD1	NA	TRBJ2-1	ASKGANEQF
TRBV7-2	NA	few	TRBJ2-3	ASSPTTDTQY
TRBV19	TRBD2	NA	TRBJ2-1	ASSIDALAAPYNEQF
TRBV5-1	NA	NA	TRBJ2-7	ASKSAGQDYEQY
TRBV28	NA	NA	TRBJ1-5	ASSLTTGSREPQH
TRBV5-1	NA	NA	TRBJ1-1	ASSLTGNTEAF
TRBV4-1	TRBD2	NA	TRBJ2-7	ASSQVGGGGAPYEQY
TRBV19	NA	NA	TRBJ1-3	ASIAAYSGNTIY
TRBV9	TRBD1	NA	TRBJ1-2	ASSVDGTGLNYGYT
TRBV20-1	NA	NA	TRBJ1-6	SAQSSPLH
TRBV7-3	NA	NA	TRBJ1-5	ASSLTHRGAQH
TRBV27	TRBD1	NA	TRBJ2-1	ASSINRGEQF
TRBV30	NA	NA	TRBJ2-1	AWSGTMAQF
TRBV7-2	NA	NA	TRBJ2-5	ASSLVSQETQY
TRBV5-1	TRBD1	NA	TRBJ2-5	ASSSRTGGLETQY
TRBV28	NA	few	TRBJ1-6	ASRSQGRDNSPLH
TRBV7-9	NA	NA	TRBJ2-7	ASSPPLTGAYEQY
TRBV5-1	TRBD1	few	TRBJ1-5	ASSGTGEQPQH
TRBV6-4	NA	NA	TRBJ2-1	ASSDSRYNEQF
TRBV12-5	TRBD1	NA	TRBJ2-3	ASGPGQGFTDTQY
TRBV9	TRBD2	NA	TRBJ2-7	ASSVGSGIGSYEQY
TRBV6-5	NA	NA	TRBJ2-5	ASSYASPWGETQY
TRBV6-5	TRBD2	NA	TRBJ2-7	ASSEWGGAYEQY
TRBV7-2	NA	NA	TRBJ2-3	ASSLAFRGTDTQY
TRBV28	TRBD1	NA	TRBJ2-7	ASSSSTGTVPYEQY